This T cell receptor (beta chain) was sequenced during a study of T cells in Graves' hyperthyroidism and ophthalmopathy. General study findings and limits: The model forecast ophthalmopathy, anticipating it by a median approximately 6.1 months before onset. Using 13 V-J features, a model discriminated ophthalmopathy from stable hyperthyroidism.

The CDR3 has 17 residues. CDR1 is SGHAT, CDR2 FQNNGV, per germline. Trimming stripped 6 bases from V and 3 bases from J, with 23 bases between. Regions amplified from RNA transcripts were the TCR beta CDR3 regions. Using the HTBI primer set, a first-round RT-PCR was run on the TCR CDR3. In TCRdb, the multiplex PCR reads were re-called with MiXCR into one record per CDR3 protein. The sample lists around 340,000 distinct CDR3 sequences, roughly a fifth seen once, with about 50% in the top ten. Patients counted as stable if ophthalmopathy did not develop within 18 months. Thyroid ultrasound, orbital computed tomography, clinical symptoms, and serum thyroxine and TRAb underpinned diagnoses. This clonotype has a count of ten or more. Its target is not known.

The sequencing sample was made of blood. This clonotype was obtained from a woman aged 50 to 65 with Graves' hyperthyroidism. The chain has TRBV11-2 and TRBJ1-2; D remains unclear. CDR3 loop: CASRSLRARLSDYGYTF. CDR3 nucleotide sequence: TGTGCCAGCAGATCCCTGCGGGCCAGGCTCTCTGACTATGGCTACACCTTC.